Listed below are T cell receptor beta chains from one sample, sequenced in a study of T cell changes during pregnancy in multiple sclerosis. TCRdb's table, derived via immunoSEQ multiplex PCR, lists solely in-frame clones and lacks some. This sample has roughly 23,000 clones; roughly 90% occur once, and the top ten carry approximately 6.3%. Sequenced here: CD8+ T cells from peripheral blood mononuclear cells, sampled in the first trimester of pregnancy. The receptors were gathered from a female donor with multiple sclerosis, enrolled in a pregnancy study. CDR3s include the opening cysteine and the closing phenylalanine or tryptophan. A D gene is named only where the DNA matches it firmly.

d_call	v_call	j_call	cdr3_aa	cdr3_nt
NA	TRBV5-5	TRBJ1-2	CASSPDRVKTF	TGTGCCAGCAGCCCCGACAGAGTAAAGACCTTC
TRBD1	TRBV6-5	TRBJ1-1	CASSSDRGASEAFF	TGTGCCAGCAGTTCGGACAGGGGGGCGTCTGAAGCTTTCTTT
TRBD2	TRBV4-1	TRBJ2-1	CASSHTSGRVHEQFF	TGCGCCAGCAGCCATACTAGCGGGAGGGTGCATGAGCAGTTCTTC
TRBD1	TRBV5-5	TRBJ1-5	CASSFGGTGAYSNQPQHF	TGTGCCAGCAGCTTTGGGGGGACAGGGGCATATAGCAATCAGCCCCAGCATTTT
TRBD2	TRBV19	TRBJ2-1	CASSIMGEGPYNEQFF	TGTGCCAGTAGTATTATGGGGGAGGGCCCCTACAATGAGCAGTTCTTC
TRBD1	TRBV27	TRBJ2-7	CASSPRTGGHYEQYF	TGTGCCAGCAGTCCCCGGACAGGGGGCCACTACGAGCAGTACTTC
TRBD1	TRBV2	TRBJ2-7	CASRTGTGGLYLYEQYF	TGTGCCAGCAGGACCGGGACAGGGGGCCTTTACCTCTACGAGCAGTACTTC
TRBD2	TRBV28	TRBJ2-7	CASSPGLAGGHEQYF	TGTGCCAGCAGTCCGGGACTAGCGGGAGGCCACGAGCAGTACTTC
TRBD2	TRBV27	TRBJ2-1	CASSSSGTYNEQFF	TGTGCCAGCAGTTCTAGCGGGACATACAATGAGCAGTTCTTC
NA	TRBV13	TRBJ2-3	CASREVTGRDGSHTQYF	TGTGCCAGCAGAGAAGTAACAGGGCGTGATGGGTCCCATACGCAGTATTTT
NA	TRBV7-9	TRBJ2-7	CASSRSGQIYEQYF	TGTGCCAGCAGCCGCTCGGGACAAATCTACGAGCAGTACTTC
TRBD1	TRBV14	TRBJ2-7	CASSQGQGGYYEQYF	TGTGCCAGCAGCCAGGGACAGGGGGGTTACTACGAGCAGTACTTC
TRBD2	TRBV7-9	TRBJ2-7	CASSSGTKQLYEQYF	TGTGCCAGCAGTTCCGGGACTAAGCAACTTTACGAGCAGTACTTC
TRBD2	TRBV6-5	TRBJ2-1	CASSSGSSYNEQFF	TGTGCCAGCAGTAGCGGGAGCTCCTACAATGAGCAGTTCTTC
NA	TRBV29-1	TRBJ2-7	CSVGAEVEQYF	TGCAGCGTTGGAGCTGAGGTCGAGCAGTACTTC
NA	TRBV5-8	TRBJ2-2	CASSPWAPSTGELFF	TGTGCCAGCAGTCCTTGGGCTCCGAGCACCGGGGAGCTGTTTTTT